Reported below is one T cell receptor (beta chain). Its target is unknown. Sequencing used immunoSEQ multiplex PCR; TCRdb keeps in-frame clones, though not all of them. The sample has 70,000 or so clones; roughly 91% are singletons. The entry originates in a study of PD-1 blockade in classical Hodgkin lymphoma. Study-level information: Patients were dosed intravenously with nivolumab at 3 mg/kg every 2 weeks.

General study findings and limits: The diversity seen at baseline in complete responders resembled that of newly diagnosed patients. Those patients who began receiving nivolumab less than 1 year after ASCT had lower diversity, and they were excluded.

Every patient relapsed after autologous stem cell transplantation, and brentuximab vedotin exposure varied. Best responses fell into complete response, partial response or progressive disease. The CDR3 sequence is 15 residues long. Germline CDR1 reads LGHNA; CDR2 reads YNFKEQ. Trimming took 2 bases from V and 0 from J, leaving 11 bases between them. The source was peripheral blood mononuclear cells (PBMCs), collected at baseline. This sequence joins TRBV4-2 and TRBJ2-7; possibly TRBD1 for D (5 bases). The TCR sequence derives from a human donor with classical Hodgkin lymphoma. This CDR3 reads CASSQSQGASYEQYF. The DNA for the CDR3 is TGTGCCAGCAGCCAATCCCAGGGCGCCTCCTACGAGCAGTACTTC.